These 2 T cell receptor beta chains were sequenced from one sample in a study of cytomegalovirus exposure and HLA in healthy donors. Researchers ran the PCR with 60 Vbeta and 13 Jbeta primers. Measured with immunoSEQ multiplex PCR; TCRdb has only the in-frame clones, and not every one. The table records over 100,000 clones, around 8.5% of them present only once. Sequencing was done on a sample of PBMCs. These receptors were obtained from a man in his forties in good health and CMV-seronegative.

This clone was counted a few times. This rearrangement joins TRBV2 to TRBJ1-4, with a possible D match to TRBD1 (5 bases). The V end lost 2 bases, the J end lost 0 bases, and 13 bases lay between the germline ends. The germline CDR1 and CDR2 sequences are SNHLY and FYNNEI. The CDR3 is 17 residues long. CDR3 bases: TGTGCCAGCAGTGAACTTGTTACAGGTGCAACTAATGAAAAACTGTTTTTT. Protein: CASSELVTGATNEKLFF.

This clone has only a few counts. The rearrangement uses TRBV29-1 and TRBJ1-2; TRBD1 is a possible D gene (5 bases). The V and J ends lost 1 base and 4 bases respectively, with 10 bases between them. The length of the CDR3 is 13 residues. Germline V gene data show CDR1 as SQVTM and CDR2 as ANQGSEA. DNA of the CDR3: TGCAGCGTTGAAGGCAGGGTAGGCTATGGCTACACCTTC. Its translation is CSVEGRVGYGYTF.